Listed below are T cell receptor beta chains from one sample, sequenced in a study of Ad26.COV2.S vaccination and SARS-CoV-2 variants. TCRdb's copy holds only in-frame clones and misses some; the assay was immunoSEQ multiplex PCR. The sample consists of some 300,000 clones, more than 70% of them appearing once. This material consisted of peripheral blood, taken in a trial of Ad26.COV2.S vaccine versus placebo. The receptors stem from a person between 18 and 65 years old who received the Ad26.COV2.S COVID-19 vaccine or a placebo. Each CDR3 is given with its conserved first and last residue. D genes are given only for firm matches. Rows give clone size only sometimes, using once, few, many, or a class for an expanded clone.

j_call: TRBJ1-5
clone_size: .
v_call: TRBV19
d_call: .
cdr3_aa: CASSREGSVYQPQHF
cdr3_nt: TGTGCCAGTAGTAGGGAGGGGAGTGTATATCAGCCCCAGCATTTT

j_call: TRBJ1-5
clone_size: .
v_call: TRBV29-1
d_call: TRBD1
cdr3_aa: CSVGTGSNQPQHF
cdr3_nt: TGCAGCGTCGGGACAGGTAGCAATCAGCCCCAGCATTTT

j_call: TRBJ1-5
clone_size: .
v_call: TRBV12-3/TRBV12-4
d_call: .
cdr3_aa: CASSPTVVTPQHF
cdr3_nt: TGTGCCAGCAGCCCCACGGTCGTAACGCCCCAGCATTTT

j_call: TRBJ1-5
clone_size: .
v_call: TRBV2
d_call: .
cdr3_aa: CASSARGVGNQPQHF
cdr3_nt: TGTGCCAGCAGTGCCCGGGGGGTAGGCAATCAGCCCCAGCATTTT

j_call: TRBJ2-7
clone_size: .
v_call: TRBV7-8
d_call: .
cdr3_aa: CASSPRGRASYEQYF
cdr3_nt: TGTGCCAGCAGCCCAAGGGGCAGGGCATCCTACGAGCAGTACTTC

j_call: TRBJ1-1
clone_size: .
v_call: TRBV19
d_call: TRBD1
cdr3_aa: CASRRGQAFNEAFF
cdr3_nt: TGTGCCAGTAGGAGGGGACAGGCGTTCAACGAAGCTTTCTTT

j_call: TRBJ2-1
clone_size: .
v_call: TRBV7-6
d_call: TRBD2
cdr3_aa: CASSRGLAGDNEQFF
cdr3_nt: TGTGCCAGCAGCCGAGGACTAGCGGGGGACAATGAGCAGTTCTTC

j_call: TRBJ2-5
clone_size: .
v_call: TRBV3-1/TRBV3-2
d_call: .
cdr3_aa: CASSQEYPDRETQYF
cdr3_nt: TGTGCCAGCAGCCAAGAATACCCCGACCGAGAGACCCAGTACTTC

j_call: TRBJ1-1
clone_size: .
v_call: TRBV3-1/TRBV3-2
d_call: TRBD1
cdr3_aa: CASSPTGERWEAEAFF
cdr3_nt: TGTGCCAGCAGCCCAACAGGGGAGAGGTGGGAGGCTGAAGCTTTCTTT

j_call: TRBJ2-7
clone_size: .
v_call: TRBV4-3
d_call: .
cdr3_aa: CASSQDQSVGGQYF
cdr3_nt: TGCGCCAGCAGCCAAGATCAGTCAGTAGGAGGGCAGTACTTC

j_call: TRBJ2-6
clone_size: .
v_call: TRBV3-1/TRBV3-2
d_call: .
cdr3_aa: CASSQDARASGANVLTF
cdr3_nt: TGTGCCAGCAGCCAAGATGCCAGGGCCTCTGGGGCCAACGTCCTGACTTTC

j_call: TRBJ1-3
clone_size: few
v_call: TRBV5-1
d_call: .
cdr3_aa: CASSLGQREGNTIYF
cdr3_nt: TGCGCCAGCAGCTTGGGACAGCGGGAGGGAAACACCATATATTTT

j_call: TRBJ1-2
clone_size: many
v_call: TRBV7-9
d_call: .
cdr3_aa: CASSFIGNYGYTF
cdr3_nt: TGTGCCAGCAGCTTTATAGGGAACTATGGCTACACCTTC

j_call: TRBJ2-2
clone_size: once
v_call: TRBV7-9
d_call: .
cdr3_aa: CASSVRTGLTGELFF
cdr3_nt: TGTGCCAGCAGCGTACGAACAGGGTTAACCGGGGAGCTGTTTTTT

j_call: TRBJ2-7
clone_size: .
v_call: TRBV30
d_call: TRBD1
cdr3_aa: CAWRAGTGLAYEQYF
cdr3_nt: TGTGCCTGGAGAGCCGGGACAGGGCTAGCCTACGAGCAGTACTTC

j_call: TRBJ1-2
clone_size: .
v_call: TRBV5-1
d_call: .
cdr3_aa: CASSFSPGLDYGYTF
cdr3_nt: TGCGCCAGCAGCTTCAGTCCTGGGTTAGACTATGGCTACACCTTC

j_call: TRBJ1-1
clone_size: .
v_call: TRBV5-1
d_call: .
cdr3_aa: CASSLGAVLVTEAFF
cdr3_nt: TGCGCCAGCAGCTTGGGAGCAGTTCTGGTCACTGAAGCTTTCTTT

j_call: TRBJ2-7
clone_size: once
v_call: TRBV20-1
d_call: .
cdr3_aa: CSAAIWDEQYF
cdr3_nt: TGCAGCGCGGCCATTTGGGACGAGCAGTACTTC

j_call: TRBJ1-2
clone_size: .
v_call: TRBV10-3
d_call: TRBD1
cdr3_aa: CAITPEDRGYYGYTF
cdr3_nt: TGTGCCATCACCCCCGAGGACAGGGGGTACTATGGCTACACCTTC

j_call: TRBJ1-2
clone_size: .
v_call: TRBV24-1
d_call: .
cdr3_aa: CATSDCGRVTSRYGYTF
cdr3_nt: TGTGCCACCAGTGATTGCGGCAGGGTAACGTCTAGATATGGCTACACCTTC

j_call: TRBJ2-2
clone_size: .
v_call: TRBV7-2
d_call: .
cdr3_aa: CASTGATTGELFF
cdr3_nt: TGTGCCAGCACGGGGGCTACCACCGGGGAGCTGTTTTTT

j_call: TRBJ1-6
clone_size: .
v_call: TRBV9
d_call: TRBD1
cdr3_aa: CASSVGTGGGNSPLHF
cdr3_nt: TGTGCCAGCAGCGTAGGGACAGGTGGAGGTAATTCACCCCTCCACTTT

j_call: TRBJ2-2
clone_size: .
v_call: TRBV29-1
d_call: .
cdr3_aa: CSSGSQGTGELFF
cdr3_nt: TGCAGCTCTGGCTCACAGGGTACCGGGGAGCTGTTTTTT

j_call: TRBJ1-6
clone_size: .
v_call: TRBV4-3
d_call: .
cdr3_aa: CASSQARGNSPLHF
cdr3_nt: TGCGCCAGCAGCCAAGCCAGGGGAAATTCACCCCTCCACTTT

j_call: TRBJ1-2
clone_size: .
v_call: TRBV15
d_call: .
cdr3_aa: CATSSQGVHYGYTF
cdr3_nt: TGTGCCACCAGCTCACAGGGTGTTCACTATGGCTACACCTTC

j_call: TRBJ1-5
clone_size: .
v_call: TRBV5-6
d_call: .
cdr3_aa: CASSLANQPQHF
cdr3_nt: TGTGCCAGCAGCTTAGCTAATCAGCCCCAGCATTTT

j_call: TRBJ2-3
clone_size: .
v_call: TRBV5-6
d_call: .
cdr3_aa: CASSLVADSTDTQYF
cdr3_nt: TGTGCCAGCAGCTTGGTAGCGGATTCCACAGATACGCAGTATTTT

j_call: TRBJ2-3
clone_size: once
v_call: TRBV4-1
d_call: TRBD2
cdr3_aa: CASSQEYWGGWSTDTQYF
cdr3_nt: TGCGCCAGCAGCCAAGAATATTGGGGGGGGTGGAGCACAGATACGCAGTATTTT